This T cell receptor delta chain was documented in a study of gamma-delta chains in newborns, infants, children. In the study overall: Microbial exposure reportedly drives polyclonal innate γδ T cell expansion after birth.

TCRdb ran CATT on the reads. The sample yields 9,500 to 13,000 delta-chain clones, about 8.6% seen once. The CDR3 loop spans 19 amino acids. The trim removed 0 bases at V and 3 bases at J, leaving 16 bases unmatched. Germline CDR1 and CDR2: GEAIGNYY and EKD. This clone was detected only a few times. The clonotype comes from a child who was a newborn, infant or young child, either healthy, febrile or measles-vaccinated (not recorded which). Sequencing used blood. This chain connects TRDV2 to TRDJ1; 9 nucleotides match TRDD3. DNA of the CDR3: TGTGCCTGTGACACCGGGGTAGGTTCTACTGGGGGACTCCCCGATAAACTCATCTTT. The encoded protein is CACDTGVGSTGGLPDKLIF.